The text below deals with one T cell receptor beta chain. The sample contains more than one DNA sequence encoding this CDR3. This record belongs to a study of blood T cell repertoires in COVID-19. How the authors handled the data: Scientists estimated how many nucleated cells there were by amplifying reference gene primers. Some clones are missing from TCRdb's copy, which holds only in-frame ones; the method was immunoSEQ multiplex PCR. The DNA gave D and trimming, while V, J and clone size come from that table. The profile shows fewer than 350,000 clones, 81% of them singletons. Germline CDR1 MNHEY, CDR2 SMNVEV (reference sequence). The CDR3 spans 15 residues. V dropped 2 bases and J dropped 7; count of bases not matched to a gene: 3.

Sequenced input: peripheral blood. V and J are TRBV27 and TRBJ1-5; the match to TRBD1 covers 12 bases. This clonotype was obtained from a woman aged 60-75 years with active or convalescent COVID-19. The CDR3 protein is CASSLGTGGGQPQHF. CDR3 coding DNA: TGTGCCAGCAGTTTAGGGACAGGGGGCGGACAGCCCCAGCATTTT.